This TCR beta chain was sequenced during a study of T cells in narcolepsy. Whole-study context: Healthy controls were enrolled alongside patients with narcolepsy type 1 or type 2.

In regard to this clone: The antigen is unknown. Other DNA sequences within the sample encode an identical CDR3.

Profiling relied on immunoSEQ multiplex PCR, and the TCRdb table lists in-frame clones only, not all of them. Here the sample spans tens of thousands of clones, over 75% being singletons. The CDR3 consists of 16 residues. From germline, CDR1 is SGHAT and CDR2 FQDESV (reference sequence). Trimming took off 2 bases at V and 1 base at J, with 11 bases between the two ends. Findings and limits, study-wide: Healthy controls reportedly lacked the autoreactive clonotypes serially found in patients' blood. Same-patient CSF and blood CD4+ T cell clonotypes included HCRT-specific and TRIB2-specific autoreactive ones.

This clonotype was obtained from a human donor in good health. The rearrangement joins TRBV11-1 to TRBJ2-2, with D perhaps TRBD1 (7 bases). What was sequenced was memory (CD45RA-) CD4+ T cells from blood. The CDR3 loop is CASSLRRGQNTGELFF. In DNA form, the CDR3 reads TGTGCCAGCAGCTTACGGAGGGGGCAGAACACCGGGGAGCTGTTTTTT.